A selection of T cell receptor beta chains follows, all from one sample in a study of T-cell memory formation after mild COVID-19. TCRdb passed the 5' RACE reads through MiXCR, listing each CDR3 protein once. This table has hundreds of thousands of distinct CDR3 sequences, roughly 15% appearing once. The sequencing sample was made of PBMCs or a T cell subset sorted from them (not recorded which). The receptors here all came from a man between 18 and 29 years old who had mild COVID-19 (a few samples of this study predate the infection). Cell type and time point are not known. CDR3s include the opening cysteine and the closing phenylalanine or tryptophan. Fields, in order: J gene, D gene, V gene, clone size, CDR3 DNA, CDR3 protein. A D gene is named only where the DNA matches it firmly. Rows may omit the clone size; those that give it use once, few, many or a size class.

j_call: TRBJ2-2
d_call: TRBD2
v_call: TRBV7-2
clone_size: many
cdr3_nt: TGTGCCAGCAGCTTACCCGGGGGGGCCCCGAACACCGGGGAGCTGTTTTTT
cdr3_aa: CASSLPGGAPNTGELFF

j_call: TRBJ2-7
d_call: TRBD2
v_call: TRBV11-2
clone_size: few
cdr3_nt: TGTGCCAGCAGCTCCGTTCTAGCGGGAGTATCCTACGAGCAGTACTTC
cdr3_aa: CASSSVLAGVSYEQYF

j_call: TRBJ2-3
d_call: TRBD2
v_call: TRBV3-1
clone_size: few
cdr3_nt: TGTGCCAGCAGCCAAGAAGGACTAGCGGGCGACACTAGCACAGATACGCAGTATTTT
cdr3_aa: CASSQEGLAGDTSTDTQYF

j_call: TRBJ1-3
d_call: .
v_call: TRBV6-1
clone_size: .
cdr3_nt: TGTGCCAGAACCTTGGGGGGCGCCAGCTCTGGAAACACCATATATTTT
cdr3_aa: CARTLGGASSGNTIYF

j_call: TRBJ2-3
d_call: TRBD2
v_call: TRBV10-3
clone_size: .
cdr3_nt: TGTGCCATCAGTGAGTCGGTGTTCAGCGGGGGGCTCACAGATACGCAGTATTTT
cdr3_aa: CAISESVFSGGLTDTQYF

j_call: TRBJ1-6
d_call: .
v_call: TRBV7-9
clone_size: .
cdr3_nt: TGTGCCAGCAGCCCGTCCGGTTCACCCCTCCACTTT
cdr3_aa: CASSPSGSPLHF

j_call: TRBJ1-1
d_call: .
v_call: TRBV24-1
clone_size: .
cdr3_nt: TGTGCCACCATGGTCCAGAATCAAGCTTTCTTT
cdr3_aa: CATMVQNQAFF

j_call: TRBJ1-5
d_call: .
v_call: TRBV4-1
clone_size: few
cdr3_nt: TGCGCCAGCAGTCGCTCGACAGGCGGTCCCCAGCATTTT
cdr3_aa: CASSRSTGGPQHF

j_call: TRBJ1-1
d_call: .
v_call: TRBV7-2
clone_size: .
cdr3_nt: TGTGCCAGCAGCTACCGGGGGTACACTGAAGCTTTCTTT
cdr3_aa: CASSYRGYTEAFF

j_call: TRBJ1-5
d_call: .
v_call: TRBV10-3
clone_size: .
cdr3_nt: TGTGCCATCAGTGATTCAGGACGGTATAGCAATCAGCCCCAGCATTTT
cdr3_aa: CAISDSGRYSNQPQHF

j_call: TRBJ2-2
d_call: TRBD2
v_call: TRBV20-1
clone_size: .
cdr3_nt: TGCAGTGCTAGAGATCGAGCGGGGGGGCTCTGGGACACCGGGGAGCTGTTTTTT
cdr3_aa: CSARDRAGGLWDTGELFF

j_call: TRBJ1-1
d_call: .
v_call: TRBV21-1
clone_size: few
cdr3_nt: TGTGCCAGCAGCAAACAGCCGCGGGACCACATCTCGGGCACTGAAGCTTTCTTT
cdr3_aa: CASSKQPRDHISGTEAFF

j_call: TRBJ2-1
d_call: TRBD2
v_call: TRBV4-1
clone_size: few
cdr3_nt: TGCGCCAGCAGGCTTGAAGCCGGCGGGGGGGCATATGAGCAGTTCTTC
cdr3_aa: CASRLEAGGGAYEQFF

j_call: TRBJ2-3
d_call: .
v_call: TRBV13
clone_size: few
cdr3_nt: TGTGCCAGCAGCCGCGGACGGCCTAGCACAGATACGCAGTATTTT
cdr3_aa: CASSRGRPSTDTQYF

j_call: TRBJ1-2
d_call: .
v_call: TRBV7-2
clone_size: many
cdr3_nt: TGTGCCAGCACCACAACCCACAGGGCTGGCTACACCTTC
cdr3_aa: CASTTTHRAGYTF

j_call: TRBJ2-1
d_call: .
v_call: TRBV24-1
clone_size: .
cdr3_nt: TGTGCCACCAGTGATTCTCGGTGGAATGAGCAGTTCTTC
cdr3_aa: CATSDSRWNEQFF

j_call: TRBJ1-1
d_call: TRBD1
v_call: TRBV7-9
clone_size: few
cdr3_nt: TGTGCCAGCAGCTCACCGGGACAGCCTGAAGCTTTCTTT
cdr3_aa: CASSSPGQPEAFF

j_call: TRBJ2-2
d_call: TRBD1
v_call: TRBV12-3/TRBV12-4
clone_size: few
cdr3_nt: TGTGCCAGCAGTCCTGGAGGGGGACAGGGGAACAACACCGGGGAGCTGTTTTTT
cdr3_aa: CASSPGGGQGNNTGELFF

j_call: TRBJ1-4
d_call: .
v_call: TRBV4-3
clone_size: few
cdr3_nt: TGCGCCAGCAGCCAGGATAACAGTTGGCTTGCAACTAATGAAAAACTGTTTTTT
cdr3_aa: CASSQDNSWLATNEKLFF

j_call: TRBJ2-5
d_call: .
v_call: TRBV7-6
clone_size: few
cdr3_nt: TGTGCCAGCAGCTTAATCCAAAAGACCCAGTACTTC
cdr3_aa: CASSLIQKTQYF

j_call: TRBJ2-3
d_call: TRBD1
v_call: TRBV12-3/TRBV12-4
clone_size: few
cdr3_nt: TGTGCCAGCAGTTTAGTCCAGGGGGCTCTAGATACGCAGTATTTT
cdr3_aa: CASSLVQGALDTQYF

j_call: TRBJ2-1
d_call: TRBD2
v_call: TRBV12-3/TRBV12-4
clone_size: many
cdr3_nt: TGTGCCAGCAGCGGACTAGTCGGTGAGCAGTTCTTC
cdr3_aa: CASSGLVGEQFF

j_call: TRBJ2-1
d_call: TRBD1
v_call: TRBV20-1
clone_size: few
cdr3_nt: TGCAGTGCGCGCGCCGGGACAGGGTATGCCGTTGAGCAGTTCTTC
cdr3_aa: CSARAGTGYAVEQFF

j_call: TRBJ2-5
d_call: .
v_call: TRBV4-3
clone_size: few
cdr3_nt: TGCGCCAGCAGCCAAGAGGGGTGGGAGACCCAGTACTTC
cdr3_aa: CASSQEGWETQYF

j_call: TRBJ2-5
d_call: TRBD2
v_call: TRBV9
clone_size: .
cdr3_nt: TGTGCCAGCAGCCCTCGGGGGGTATCGGAGACCCAGTACTTC
cdr3_aa: CASSPRGVSETQYF

j_call: TRBJ2-3
d_call: .
v_call: TRBV7-9
clone_size: .
cdr3_nt: TGTGCCAGCAGCTTACCTGCCACAGGGCGAGATACGCAGTATTTT
cdr3_aa: CASSLPATGRDTQYF

j_call: TRBJ1-1
d_call: TRBD1
v_call: TRBV5-1
clone_size: few
cdr3_nt: TGCGCCAGCAGCACCCCGGGACAGGGAGACACTGAAGCTTTCTTT
cdr3_aa: CASSTPGQGDTEAFF

j_call: TRBJ1-2
d_call: .
v_call: TRBV9
clone_size: few
cdr3_nt: TGTGCCAGCAGCCCCTTTGAAGCTAACTATGGCTACACCTTC
cdr3_aa: CASSPFEANYGYTF

j_call: TRBJ2-7
d_call: .
v_call: TRBV12-3/TRBV12-4
clone_size: .
cdr3_nt: TGTGCCAGCAGTTTAGAGGCAGCGATCTCCTACGAGCAGTACTTC
cdr3_aa: CASSLEAAISYEQYF

j_call: TRBJ1-2
d_call: .
v_call: TRBV4-1
clone_size: .
cdr3_nt: TGCGCCAGCAGCCAAGACCATAGCCGCTATGGCTACACCTTC
cdr3_aa: CASSQDHSRYGYTF

j_call: TRBJ2-7
d_call: .
v_call: TRBV20-1
clone_size: .
cdr3_nt: TGCAGTGCTAGTGGCAAATCCTACGAGCAGTACTTC
cdr3_aa: CSASGKSYEQYF

j_call: TRBJ2-5
d_call: TRBD1
v_call: TRBV27
clone_size: few
cdr3_nt: TGTGCCAGCAGGGAGGGCAGGGGGCGTAAGACCCAGTACTTC
cdr3_aa: CASREGRGRKTQYF

j_call: TRBJ2-3
d_call: .
v_call: TRBV7-2
clone_size: .
cdr3_nt: TGTGCCAGCAGCTTAGACGTCCGAGATACGCAGTATTTT
cdr3_aa: CASSLDVRDTQYF

j_call: TRBJ1-2
d_call: .
v_call: TRBV4-3
clone_size: few
cdr3_nt: TGCGCCAGCAGCCAAGCGCGAGGGCAGGGATGGCGTGGCTACACCTTC
cdr3_aa: CASSQARGQGWRGYTF

j_call: TRBJ2-1
d_call: .
v_call: TRBV4-1
clone_size: few
cdr3_nt: TGCGCCAGCAGCCAGAGGGAGTCCAGCTCCTACAATGAGCAGTTCTTC
cdr3_aa: CASSQRESSSYNEQFF

j_call: TRBJ2-1
d_call: TRBD2
v_call: TRBV6-5
clone_size: .
cdr3_nt: TGTGCCAGCAGAATACTAGCGGGGGGGTACAATGAGCAGTTCTTC
cdr3_aa: CASRILAGGYNEQFF

j_call: TRBJ2-7
d_call: TRBD2
v_call: TRBV9
clone_size: .
cdr3_nt: TGTGCCAGCAGCGTAGCGAGCGGGGGGGCCTACGAGCAGTACTTC
cdr3_aa: CASSVASGGAYEQYF

j_call: TRBJ2-7
d_call: .
v_call: TRBV27
clone_size: few
cdr3_nt: TGTGCCAGCAGAGGGACGGAGTCCTACGAGCAGTACTTC
cdr3_aa: CASRGTESYEQYF

j_call: TRBJ1-1
d_call: TRBD1
v_call: TRBV5-1
clone_size: few
cdr3_nt: TGCGCCAGCAGCCCGGACAGGGGATTCACTGAAGCTTTCTTT
cdr3_aa: CASSPDRGFTEAFF

j_call: TRBJ1-1
d_call: .
v_call: TRBV4-1
clone_size: once
cdr3_nt: TGCGCCAGCAGCCAAGATAACCCGACAGGAGCGAACACTGAAGCTTTCTTT
cdr3_aa: CASSQDNPTGANTEAFF

j_call: TRBJ1-2
d_call: .
v_call: TRBV3-1
clone_size: many
cdr3_nt: TGTGCCAGCAGCCAAGGCCCTGACGGAGGGTCTGGCTACACCTTC
cdr3_aa: CASSQGPDGGSGYTF

j_call: TRBJ2-5
d_call: .
v_call: TRBV10-3
clone_size: .
cdr3_nt: TGTGCCATCAGTGAGGGATCGGAGACCCAGTACTTC
cdr3_aa: CAISEGSETQYF

j_call: TRBJ2-1
d_call: TRBD2
v_call: TRBV4-3
clone_size: .
cdr3_nt: TGCGCCAGCAGCCAATTGACTAGCGGGAAATACAATGAGCAGTTCTTC
cdr3_aa: CASSQLTSGKYNEQFF

j_call: TRBJ1-4
d_call: TRBD1
v_call: TRBV5-1
clone_size: few
cdr3_nt: TGCGCCAGCAGGATTGAGACAGGGGCAACTAATGAAAAACTGTTTTTT
cdr3_aa: CASRIETGATNEKLFF